This T cell receptor (beta chain) was sequenced for a study of shared clonotypes between healthy human individuals. For the study at large: Each donor's CD8 memory used one plate, CD8 naive two, each CD4 subset three.

Study-wide results and limits: Researchers found naive subsets generally carried larger estimated richness than memory subsets. Naive CD4 clonotype sharing across several donors was 5% to 6%.

CDR1 and CDR2 (germline): MNHEY, SMNVEV (reference sequence). V was cut by 5 bases and J by 2 bases, with 22 bases left in between. There are 17 residues in the CDR3. Each replicate PCR on the sorted subsets used 150 to 200 ng DNA (about 30,000 T cell genomes). Sequencing was performed with immunoSEQ multiplex PCR; in TCRdb, only in-frame clones are kept and a portion is missing. The sample lists over a million clones, roughly 95% occurring once. In regard to this clone: No antigen is known for it.

Sequenced: naive CD4+ T cells sorted from blood. Noted subset: CD45RA+ positively selected. The V and J genes are TRBV27 and TRBJ2-7; TRBD2 might be the D (6 bases). The clonotype comes from a man aged 30 to 45 in good health. CDR3 in DNA: TGTGCCAGCAGTCCCACCACCGGGAGCGGGTTCCCCTACGAGCAGTACTTC. Its translation is CASSPTTGSGFPYEQYF.